Included here is one TCR beta chain sequence, with context. The antigen is undetermined. Germline-derived CDR1 and CDR2 are SGDLS and YYNGEE. The CDR3 runs to 15 residues. V shed 3 bases, J shed 4 bases, and the junction held 7 bases outside the gene matches. These data come from a study of T cell repertoires in ileal Crohn's disease. For the study at large: Postoperative therapy was given to about half: around 12 thiopurines, around 17 anti-TNF agents. Study results and limitations: Every patient over 26.8% clonality showed endoscopic recurrence.

Per sample, roughly 530 nanograms of biopsy DNA were TCRB immunosequenced. Measured with immunoSEQ multiplex PCR; TCRdb has only the in-frame clones, and not every one. Of 5,000 or so clones listed, around nine tenths were seen once; the top ten hold 5% to 6.5%. The TCR originated in an adult with Crohn's disease. Sequenced input: ileal tissue. The chain joins TRBV9 to TRBJ1-2, with TRBD1 matching over 9 bases. The CDR3 DNA sequence: TGTGCCAGCAGCGCCGGGGGACAGGGCCTCTATGGCTACACCTTC. Translating it yields CASSAGGQGLYGYTF.